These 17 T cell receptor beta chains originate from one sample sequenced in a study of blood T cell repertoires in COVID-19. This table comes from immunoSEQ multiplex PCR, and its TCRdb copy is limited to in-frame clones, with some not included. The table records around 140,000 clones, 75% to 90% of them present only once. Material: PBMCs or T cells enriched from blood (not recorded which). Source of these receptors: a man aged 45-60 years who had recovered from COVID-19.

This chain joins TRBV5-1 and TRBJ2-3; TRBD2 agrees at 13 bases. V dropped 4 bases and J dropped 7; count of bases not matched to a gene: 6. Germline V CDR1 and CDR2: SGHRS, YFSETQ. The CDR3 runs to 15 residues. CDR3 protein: CASSAGTSGMNTQYF. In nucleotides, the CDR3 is TGCGCCAGCAGCGCTGGGACTAGCGGGATGAATACGCAGTATTTT.

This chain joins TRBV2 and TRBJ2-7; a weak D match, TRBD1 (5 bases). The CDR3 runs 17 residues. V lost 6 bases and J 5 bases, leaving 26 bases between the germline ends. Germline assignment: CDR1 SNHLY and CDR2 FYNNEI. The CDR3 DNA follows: TGTGCCAGCAGCCCTGCGGCAGGGTTTGGGGAACGGGACGAGCAGTACGTC. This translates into CASSPAAGFGERDEQYV.

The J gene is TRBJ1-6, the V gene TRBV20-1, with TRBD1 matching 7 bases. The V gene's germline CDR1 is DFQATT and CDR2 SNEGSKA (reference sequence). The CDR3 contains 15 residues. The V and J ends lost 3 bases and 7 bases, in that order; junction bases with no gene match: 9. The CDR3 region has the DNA TGCAGTGCTAGTCCGGGACAGTACCAAAATTCACCCCTCCACTTT. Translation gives CSASPGQYQNSPLHF.

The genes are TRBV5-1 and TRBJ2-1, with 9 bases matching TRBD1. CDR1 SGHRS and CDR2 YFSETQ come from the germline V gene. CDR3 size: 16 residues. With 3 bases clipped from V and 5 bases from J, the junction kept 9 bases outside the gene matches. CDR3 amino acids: CASSSKPGQGDNEQFF. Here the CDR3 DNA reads TGCGCCAGCAGCTCGAAACCGGGACAGGGTGACAATGAGCAGTTCTTC.

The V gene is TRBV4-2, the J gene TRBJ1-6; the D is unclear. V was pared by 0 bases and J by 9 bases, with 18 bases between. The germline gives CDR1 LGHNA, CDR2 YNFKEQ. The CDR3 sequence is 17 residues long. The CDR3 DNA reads TGTGCCAGCAGCCAAGAACCTGCCGACATGATACCTTCACCCCTCCACTTT. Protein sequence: CASSQEPADMIPSPLHF.

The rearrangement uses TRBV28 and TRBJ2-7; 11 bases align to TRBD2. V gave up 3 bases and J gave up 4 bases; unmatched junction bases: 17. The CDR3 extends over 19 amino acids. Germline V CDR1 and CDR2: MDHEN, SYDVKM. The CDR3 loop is CASSLRASGGPHRTYEQYV. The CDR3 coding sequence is TGTGCCAGCAGTTTGAGGGCTAGCGGGGGGCCCCACCGAACTTACGAGCAGTACGTC.

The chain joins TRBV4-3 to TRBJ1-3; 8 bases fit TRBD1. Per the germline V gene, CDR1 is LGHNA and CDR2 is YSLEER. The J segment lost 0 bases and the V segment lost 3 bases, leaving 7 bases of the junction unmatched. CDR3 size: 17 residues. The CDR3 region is CASSHSRDRFSGNTIYF. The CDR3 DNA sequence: TGCGCCAGCAGCCATTCCCGGGACAGGTTCTCTGGAAACACCATATATTTT.

The CDR3 protein is CASSRQGPSSYNEQFF. As DNA, the CDR3 is TGCGCCAGCAGCAGACAGGGACCTAGCTCCTACAATGAGCAGTTCTTC. The genes are TRBV5-1 and TRBJ2-1; TRBD1 matches at 7 bases. This CDR3 has 16 amino acids. V was pared by 4 bases and J by 0 bases, with 7 bases of the junction left unmatched. Looked up from germline, CDR1 is SGHRS and CDR2 is YFSETQ.

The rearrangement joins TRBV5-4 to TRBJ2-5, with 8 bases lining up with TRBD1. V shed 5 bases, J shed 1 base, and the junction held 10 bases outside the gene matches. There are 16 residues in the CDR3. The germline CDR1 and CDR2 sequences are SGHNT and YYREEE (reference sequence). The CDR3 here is CASRGAETGVQETQYF. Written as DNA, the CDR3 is TGTGCCAGCAGGGGCGCTGAGACAGGGGTCCAAGAGACCCAGTACTTC. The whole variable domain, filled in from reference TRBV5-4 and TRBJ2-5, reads ETGVTQSPTHLIKTRGQQVTLRCSSQSGHNTVSWYQQALGQGPQFIFQYYREEENGRGNFPPRFSGLQFPNYSSELNVNALELDDSALYLCASRGAETGVQETQYFGPGTRLLVL.

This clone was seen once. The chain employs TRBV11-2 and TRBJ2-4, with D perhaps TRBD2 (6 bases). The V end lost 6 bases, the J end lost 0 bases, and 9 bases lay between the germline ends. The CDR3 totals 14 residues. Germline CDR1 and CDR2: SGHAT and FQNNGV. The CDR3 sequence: CASREGLAKNIQYF. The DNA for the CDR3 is TGTGCCAGCAGGGAGGGACTAGCCAAAAACATTCAGTACTTC.

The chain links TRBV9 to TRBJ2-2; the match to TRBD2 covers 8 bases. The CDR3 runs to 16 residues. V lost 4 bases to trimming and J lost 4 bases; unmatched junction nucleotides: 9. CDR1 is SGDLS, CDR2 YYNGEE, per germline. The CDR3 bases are TGTGCCAGCAGCTTAAGAGGACTAGCTTCCACCGGGGAGCTGTTTTTT. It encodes CASSLRGLASTGELFF.

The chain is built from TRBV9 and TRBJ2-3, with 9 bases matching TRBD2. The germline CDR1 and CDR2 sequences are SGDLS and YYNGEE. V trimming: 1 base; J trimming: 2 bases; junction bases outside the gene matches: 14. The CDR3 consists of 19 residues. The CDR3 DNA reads TGTGCCAGCAGCGTAACCCTCGGAGTAGCGGGGGATAACACAGATACGCAGTATTTT. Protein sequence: CASSVTLGVAGDNTDTQYF.

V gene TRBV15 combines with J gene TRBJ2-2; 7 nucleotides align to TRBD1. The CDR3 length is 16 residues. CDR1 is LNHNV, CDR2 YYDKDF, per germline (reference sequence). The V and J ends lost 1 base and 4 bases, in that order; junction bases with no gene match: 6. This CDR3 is CATSRARQGVTGELFF. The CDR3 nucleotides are TGTGCCACCAGCAGAGCCAGACAGGGTGTCACCGGGGAGCTGTTTTTT. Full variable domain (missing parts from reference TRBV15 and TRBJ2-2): DAMVIQNPRYQVTQFGKPVTLSCSQTLNHNVMYWYQQKSSQAPKLLFHYYDKDFNNEADTPDNFQSRRPNTSFCFLDIRSPGLGDTAMYLCATSRARQGVTGELFFGEGSRLTVL.

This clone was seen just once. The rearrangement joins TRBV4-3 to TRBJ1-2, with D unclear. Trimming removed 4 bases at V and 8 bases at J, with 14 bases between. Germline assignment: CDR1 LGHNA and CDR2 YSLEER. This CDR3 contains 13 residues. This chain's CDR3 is CASSPRTGGGYTF. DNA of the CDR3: TGCGCCAGCAGCCCGAGGACGGGAGGGGGCTACACCTTC.

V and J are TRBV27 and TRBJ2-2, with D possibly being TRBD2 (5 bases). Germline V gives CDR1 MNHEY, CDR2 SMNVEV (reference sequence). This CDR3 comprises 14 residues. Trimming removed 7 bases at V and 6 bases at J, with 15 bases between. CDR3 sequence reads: CASKQAKAAGELFF. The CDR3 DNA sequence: TGTGCCAGCAAGCAAGCCAAAGCGGCCGGGGAGCTGTTTTTT.

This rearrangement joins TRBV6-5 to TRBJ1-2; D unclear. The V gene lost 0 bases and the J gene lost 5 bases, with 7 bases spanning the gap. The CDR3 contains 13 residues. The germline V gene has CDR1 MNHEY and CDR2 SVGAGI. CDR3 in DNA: TGTGCCAGCAGTTACTCCCGGGATTATGGCTACACCTTC. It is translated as CASSYSRDYGYTF.

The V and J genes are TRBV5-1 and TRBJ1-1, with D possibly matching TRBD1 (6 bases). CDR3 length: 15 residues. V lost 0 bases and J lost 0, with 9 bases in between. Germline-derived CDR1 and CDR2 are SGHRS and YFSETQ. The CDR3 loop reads CASSLVQGLNTEAFF. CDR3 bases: TGCGCCAGCAGCTTGGTACAGGGCCTGAACACTGAAGCTTTCTTT.